These 19 T cell receptor beta chains were sequenced from one sample in a study of OX40 agonist ivuxolimab in advanced cancers. Profiled with immunoSEQ multiplex PCR; TCRdb holds only in-frame clones, not every one. The repertoire holds some 100,000 clones, with about 91% as singletons. Sequences were derived from CD4+ or CD8+ T cells sorted from blood, sampled in a trial of the OX40 agonist ivuxolimab. The receptors derive from an adult with an advanced solid tumor such as melanoma, head and neck, liver or kidney cancer.

This chain joins TRBV9 and TRBJ2-1, with 11 bases identical to TRBD1. The trim removed 5 bases at V and 4 bases at J, leaving 8 bases unmatched. The CDR3 length is 16 residues. Germline V gene sequence: CDR1 SGDLS, CDR2 YYNGEE. The CDR3 DNA follows: TGTGCCAGCAGTGCCAAAGGGACAGGGGGATACAATGAGCAGTTCTTC. Residues: CASSAKGTGGYNEQFF.

This clone was detected once. The chain employs TRBV2 and TRBJ1-2; D is perhaps TRBD1 (6 bases). V shed 4 bases and J shed 6 bases, with 18 bases lying between them. This CDR3 comprises 15 residues. Germline loops: CDR1 SNHLY, CDR2 FYNNEI. CDR3 bases: TGTGCCAGCAGTGCTTCAGGCAGGGGTCTTAATGGCTACACCTTC. This codes for CASSASGRGLNGYTF.

The chain links TRBV11-2 to TRBJ1-5; D is unclear. Germline lookup yields CDR1 SGHAT and CDR2 FQNNGV. The CDR3 sequence is 14 residues long. Between the trimmed V and J ends, which lost 5 bases and 1 base, there was a span of 9 bases. The CDR3 region has the DNA TGTGCCAGCAGCCTTTTCGACAGCAATCAGCCCCAGCATTTT. Residues: CASSLFDSNQPQHF.

The chain employs TRBV19 and TRBJ2-6; no clear D gene. V lost 3 bases and J lost 2, with 8 bases in between. From germline, CDR1 is LNHDA and CDR2 SQIVND (reference sequence). The CDR3 covers 15 residues. The CDR3 DNA is TGTGCCAGTAGTATCCCGGCGGCTGGGGCCAACGTCCTGACTTTC. Its protein product is CASSIPAAGANVLTF.

V is TRBV7-8 and J is TRBJ2-7; 8 nucleotides align to TRBD2. CDR3 length: 18 residues. CDR1 SGHVS and CDR2 FQNEAQ come from the germline V gene. Losses at the gene ends were 2 bases for V and 2 bases for J; bases not matched to a gene: 14. The DNA of the CDR3 is TGTGCCAGCAGCTTAAAGATGCTTGGAGGCGGGAGGCCCTACGAGCAGTACTTC. It codes for CASSLKMLGGGRPYEQYF.

This chain joins TRBV29-1 and TRBJ2-4; D is tentatively TRBD1 or TRBD2 (5 bases each). The V and J ends lost 2 bases and 8 bases respectively, with 13 bases between them. The CDR3 is 13 amino acids. Germline assignment: CDR1 SQVTM and CDR2 ANQGSEA. CDR3 nucleotides: TGCAGCGTTGAATTTCGGGGCAGGGACATTCAGTACTTC. Its translation: CSVEFRGRDIQYF. Supplemented by reference TRBV29-1 and TRBJ2-4, the full variable domain reads SAVISQKPSRDICQRGTSLTIQCQVDSQVTMMFWYRQQPGQSLTLIATANQGSEATYESGFVIDKFPISRPNLTFSTLTVSNMSPEDSSIYLCSVEFRGRDIQYFGAGTRLSVL.

The rearrangement uses TRBV7-8 and TRBJ2-1; either TRBD1 or TRBD2 may supply D (5 bases each). V was clipped by 1 base and J by 4 bases, with 8 bases between them. Per the germline V gene, CDR1 is SGHVS and CDR2 is FQNEAQ. This CDR3 spans 14 amino acids. The CDR3 loop reads CASSLGGFYNEQFF. In nucleotides, the CDR3 is TGTGCCAGCAGCTTAGGGGGGTTTTACAATGAGCAGTTCTTC. Complete variable domain (other parts from reference TRBV7-8 and TRBJ2-1): GAGVSQSPRYKVAKRGQDVALRCDPISGHVSLFWYQQALGQGPEFLTYFQNEAQLDKSGLPSDRFFAERPEGSVSTLKIQRTQQEDSAVYLCASSLGGFYNEQFFGPGTRLTVL.

V gene TRBV30 combines with J gene TRBJ2-2; 7 nucleotides match TRBD1. Germline trimming cut 0 bases from V and 6 bases from J; bases unmatched to any gene: 1. Germline values: CDR1 GTSNPN, CDR2 SVGIG (reference sequence). The CDR3 is 13 residues long. The CDR3, as DNA: TGTGCCTGGAGTGTCACAGGGGCCGGGGAGCTGTTTTTT. Protein product: CAWSVTGAGELFF.

This chain links TRBV10-3 with TRBJ2-7, with 14 bases that match TRBD2. V gave up 2 bases and J gave up 0 bases; unmatched junction bases: 6. The CDR3 totals 18 residues. From germline, CDR1 is ENHRY and CDR2 SYGVKD. The CDR3 DNA is TGTGCCATCAGTGAGCCCGGACTAGCGGGAGGCCTCTCCTACGAGCAGTACTTC. Amino acids: CAISEPGLAGGLSYEQYF.

The chain links TRBV6-1 to TRBJ2-5; D not certain. V was trimmed by 5 bases and J by 2 bases, leaving 15 bases between them. Germline V CDR1 and CDR2: MNHNS, SASEGT. CDR3 size: 15 residues. Written as DNA, the CDR3 is TGTGCCAGCAGTCTTTCCTATCGGCTGCAAGAGACCCAGTACTTC. Protein: CASSLSYRLQETQYF.

V is TRBV19 and J is TRBJ1-6; D is perhaps TRBD1 (5 bases). V lost 3 bases and J 7 bases, leaving 10 bases between the germline ends. Germline assignment: CDR1 LNHDA and CDR2 SQIVND (reference sequence). The CDR3 has 14 residues. The CDR3 protein is CASSIGAANSPLHF. Here the CDR3 DNA reads TGTGCCAGTAGTATCGGGGCGGCAAATTCACCCCTCCACTTT.

This clone was observed a single time. The V call is TRBV4-1, the J call TRBJ2-1; 9 bases line up with TRBD1. This CDR3 region has 16 residues. V shed 2 bases, J shed 9 bases, and the junction held 11 bases outside the gene matches. The V gene's germline CDR1 is MGHRA and CDR2 YSYEKL. In DNA form, the CDR3 reads TGCGCCAGCAGCCAACCGGGACAGGGAATTGGTGGTGAGCAGTTCTTC. Amino acid sequence: CASSQPGQGIGGEQFF.

V and J are TRBV11-2 and TRBJ1-4; tentatively, D is TRBD1 (6 bases). Trimming pared 7 bases from V and 7 bases from J, leaving 19 bases between. CDR1 is SGHAT, CDR2 FQNNGV, per germline. CDR3 size: 15 residues. CDR3 residues: CASTSGQLRVEKLFF. The CDR3 nucleotides are TGTGCCAGCACCTCCGGACAGTTGCGCGTTGAAAAACTGTTTTTT.

This chain uses TRBV6-1 with TRBJ2-1; perhaps TRBD2 as D (5 bases). The CDR3 is 15 residues long. Germline values: CDR1 MNHNS, CDR2 SASEGT. Between the trimmed V and J ends, which lost 1 base and 2 bases, there was a span of 9 bases. The CDR3 spells CASSEGVGTYNEQFF. The CDR3 nucleotides are TGTGCCAGCAGTGAAGGGGTCGGGACCTACAATGAGCAGTTCTTC.

CDR3 nucleotide sequence: TGCGCCAGCAGCCCTAGATTTAGCGGGAAGACCTACGAGCAGTACTTC. It yields the protein CASSPRFSGKTYEQYF. V gene TRBV5-1 combines with J gene TRBJ2-7; 8 nucleotides align to TRBD2. CDR3 length equals 16 residues. Losses at the gene ends were 4 bases for V and 2 bases for J; bases not matched to a gene: 11. Germline values: CDR1 SGHRS, CDR2 YFSETQ.

The rearrangement links TRBV30 to TRBJ1-2; D is unresolved. The V end was cut by 4 bases, the J end by 1 base, with 7 bases between. The CDR3 consists of 12 residues. Germline V gene sequence: CDR1 GTSNPN, CDR2 SVGIG (reference sequence). The CDR3 reads CAWNGDNYGYTF. The CDR3 region has the DNA TGTGCCTGGAACGGGGATAACTATGGCTACACCTTC.

The chain uses TRBV5-6 and TRBJ1-2, with 11 bases lining up with TRBD1. Germline CDR1 is SGHDT and CDR2 is YYEEEE. The CDR3 length is 15 residues. V lost 3 bases, J lost 6 bases, and 7 bases stayed unmatched. CDR3 in DNA: TGTGCCAGCAGCTATAGTAAGGACAGGGGGCATGGCTACACCTTC. It codes for CASSYSKDRGHGYTF. The variable domain in full, completed from reference TRBV5-6 and TRBJ1-2, reads DAGVTQSPTHLIKTRGQQVTLRCSPKSGHDTVSWYQQALGQGPQFIFQYYEEEERQRGNFPDRFSGHQFPNYSSELNVNALLLGDSALYLCASSYSKDRGHGYTFGSGTRLTVV.

The chain uses TRBV5-1 and TRBJ1-4; 9 nucleotides align to TRBD1. Germline V gene data show CDR1 as SGHRS and CDR2 as YFSETQ. This CDR3 region has 16 residues. V dropped 1 base and J dropped 8; count of bases not matched to a gene: 9. Here the CDR3 DNA reads TGCGCCAGCAGCTTGACCCCGGGACAGGGATGGGAAAAACTGTTTTTT. Its translation is CASSLTPGQGWEKLFF.

This chain links TRBV7-3 with TRBJ2-1; 11 nucleotides agree with TRBD2. Losses at the gene ends were 5 bases for V and 9 bases for J; bases not matched to a gene: 6. Germline V CDR1 and CDR2: SGHTA, FQGTGA. This CDR3 contains 14 residues. The CDR3 loop is CASSQLAGVSEQFF. The CDR3 DNA is TGTGCCAGCAGCCAACTAGCGGGAGTGAGTGAGCAGTTCTTC.